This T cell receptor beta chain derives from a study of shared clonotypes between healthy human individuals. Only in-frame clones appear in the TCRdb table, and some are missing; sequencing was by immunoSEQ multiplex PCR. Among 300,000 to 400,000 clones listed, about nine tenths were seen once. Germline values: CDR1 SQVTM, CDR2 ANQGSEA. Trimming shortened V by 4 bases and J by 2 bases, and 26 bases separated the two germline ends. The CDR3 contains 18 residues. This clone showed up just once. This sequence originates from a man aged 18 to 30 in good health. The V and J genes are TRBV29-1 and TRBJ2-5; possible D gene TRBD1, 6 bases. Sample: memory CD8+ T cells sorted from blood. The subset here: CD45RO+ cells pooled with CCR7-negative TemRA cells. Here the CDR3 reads CSVGPFIKTGEYQETQYF. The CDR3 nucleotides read TGCAGCGTTGGCCCTTTTATAAAGACAGGAGAATATCAAGAGACCCAGTACTTC.